This TCR beta chain was sequenced for a study of T cells expressing NK-cell markers. TCRdb re-called the 5' RACE reads; one entry per CDR3 protein, DNA not given. Its listing shows about 390,000 distinct CDR3 sequences. The source material was blood T cells: a sorted CD56 or NKG2C T cell subset, CD4+ or CD8+ T cells, or bulk PBMC T cells (not recorded which). The clonotype was recovered from a woman in her forties or fifties in good health.

The CDR3: CASSQDGLAGRRRTDTQYF. The chain is built from TRBV14 and TRBJ2-3; TCRdb calls TRBD2, which cannot be checked without DNA. Germline lookup yields CDR1 SGHDN and CDR2 FVKESK. The CDR3 is 19 amino acids. The full variable domain, in which reference TRBV14 and TRBJ2-3 provide the parts outside the CDR3, is EAGVTQFPSHSVIEKGQTVTLRCDPISGHDNLYWYRRVMGKEIKFLLHFVKESKQDESGMPNNRFLAERTGGTYSTLKVQPAELEDSGVYFCASSQDGLAGRRRTDTQYFGPGTRLTVL.